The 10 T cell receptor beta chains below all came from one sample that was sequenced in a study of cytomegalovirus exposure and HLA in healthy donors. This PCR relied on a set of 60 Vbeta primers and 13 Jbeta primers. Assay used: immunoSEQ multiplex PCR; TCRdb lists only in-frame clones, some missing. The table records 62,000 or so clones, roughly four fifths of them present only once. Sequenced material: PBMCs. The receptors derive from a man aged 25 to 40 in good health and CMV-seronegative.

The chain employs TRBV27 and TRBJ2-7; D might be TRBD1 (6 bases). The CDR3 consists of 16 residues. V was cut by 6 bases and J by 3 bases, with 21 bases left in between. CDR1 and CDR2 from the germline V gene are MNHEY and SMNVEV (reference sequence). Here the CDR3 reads CASSPNLLRTVYEQYF. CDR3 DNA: TGTGCCAGCAGCCCCAATTTGCTCCGGACAGTCTACGAGCAGTACTTC.

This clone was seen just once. The CDR3: CASTPVSVDTQYF. The CDR3 DNA reads as TGTGCCAGCACCCCGGTTAGCGTGGATACGCAGTATTTT. V is TRBV6-6 and J is TRBJ2-3; D may be TRBD2 (5 bases). The germline CDR1 and CDR2 sequences are MNHNY and SVGAGI (reference sequence). The CDR3 contains 13 residues. Trimming took 7 bases from V and 6 from J, leaving 14 bases between them.

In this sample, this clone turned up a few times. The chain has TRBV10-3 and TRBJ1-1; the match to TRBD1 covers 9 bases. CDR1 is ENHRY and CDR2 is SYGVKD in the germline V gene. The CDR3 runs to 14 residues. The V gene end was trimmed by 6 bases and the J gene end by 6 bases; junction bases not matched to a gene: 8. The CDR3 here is CAIRRQGVDAEAFF. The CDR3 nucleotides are TGTGCCATCAGAAGACAGGGGGTGGACGCTGAAGCTTTCTTT.

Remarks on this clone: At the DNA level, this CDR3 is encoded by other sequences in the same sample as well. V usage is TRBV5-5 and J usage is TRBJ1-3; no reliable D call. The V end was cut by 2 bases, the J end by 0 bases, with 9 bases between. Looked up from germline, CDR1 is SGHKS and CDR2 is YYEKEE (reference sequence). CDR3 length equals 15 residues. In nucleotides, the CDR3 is TGTGCCAGCAGCTTAGAGGGCTCCTCTGGAAACACCATATATTTT. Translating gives CASSLEGSSGNTIYF.

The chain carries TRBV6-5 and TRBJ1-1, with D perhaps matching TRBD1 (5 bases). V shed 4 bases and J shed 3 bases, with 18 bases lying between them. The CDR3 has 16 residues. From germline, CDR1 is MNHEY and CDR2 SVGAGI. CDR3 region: CASSSHGGGTDTEAFF. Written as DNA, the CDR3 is TGTGCCAGCAGTTCGCACGGGGGGGGGACGGACACTGAAGCTTTCTTT.

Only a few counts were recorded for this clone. CDR3 sequence (DNA): TGTGCCAGCAGTTACCAGGGAACCTCTGGAAACACCATATATTTT. Translated: CASSYQGTSGNTIYF. The V gene is TRBV6-6, the J gene TRBJ1-3; D possibly corresponds to TRBD1 (5 bases). CDR1 and CDR2 (germline): MNHNY, SVGAGI (reference sequence). The V and J ends lost 2 bases and 0 bases respectively, with 8 bases between them. The CDR3 consists of 15 residues.

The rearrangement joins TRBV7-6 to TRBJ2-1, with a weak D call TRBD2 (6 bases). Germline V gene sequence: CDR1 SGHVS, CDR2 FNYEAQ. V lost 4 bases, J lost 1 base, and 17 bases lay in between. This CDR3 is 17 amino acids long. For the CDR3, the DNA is TGTGCCAGCAGCTCAACGAGGGAGGTACGGTCCTACAATGAGCAGTTCTTC. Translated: CASSSTREVRSYNEQFF.

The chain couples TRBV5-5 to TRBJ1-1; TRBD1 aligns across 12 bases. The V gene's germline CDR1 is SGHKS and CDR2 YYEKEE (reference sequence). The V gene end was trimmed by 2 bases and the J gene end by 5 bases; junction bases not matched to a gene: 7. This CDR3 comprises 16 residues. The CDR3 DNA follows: TGTGCCAGCAGCTTTTGGGGGGGACAGGGGGCAACTGAAGCTTTCTTT. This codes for CASSFWGGQGATEAFF.

The CDR3, as DNA: TGTGCCAGCTCAGGGGACAGGGGGCGGACTAGCGGATTAACAGATACGCAGTATTTT. Encoded protein: CASSGDRGRTSGLTDTQYF. The chain joins TRBV18 to TRBJ2-3, with 12 nucleotides matching TRBD1. Germline V lookup: CDR1 KGHSH, CDR2 LQKENI. Trimming at V came to 5 bases and at J to 3 bases, leaving 15 bases not matched to a gene. CDR3 size: 19 residues.

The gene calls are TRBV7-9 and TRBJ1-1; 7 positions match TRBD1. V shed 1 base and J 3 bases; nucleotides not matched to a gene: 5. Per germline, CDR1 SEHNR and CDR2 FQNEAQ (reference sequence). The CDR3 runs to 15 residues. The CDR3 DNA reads TGTGCCAGCAGCTTAGGACAGGGAATGTACACTGAAGCTTTCTTT. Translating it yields CASSLGQGMYTEAFF.